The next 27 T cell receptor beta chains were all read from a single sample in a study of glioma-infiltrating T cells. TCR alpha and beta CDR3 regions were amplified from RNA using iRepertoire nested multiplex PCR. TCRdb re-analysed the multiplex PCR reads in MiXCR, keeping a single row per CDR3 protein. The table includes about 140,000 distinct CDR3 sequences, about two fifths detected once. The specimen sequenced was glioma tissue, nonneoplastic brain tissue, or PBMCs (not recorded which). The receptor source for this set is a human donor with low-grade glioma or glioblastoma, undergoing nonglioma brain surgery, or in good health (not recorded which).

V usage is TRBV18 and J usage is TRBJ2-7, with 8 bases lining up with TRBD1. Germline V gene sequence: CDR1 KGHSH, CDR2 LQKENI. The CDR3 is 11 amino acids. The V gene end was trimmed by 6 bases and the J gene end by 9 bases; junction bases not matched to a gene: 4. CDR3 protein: CASSTGERQYF. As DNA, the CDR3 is TGTGCCAGCTCGACAGGGGAGAGGCAGTACTTC.

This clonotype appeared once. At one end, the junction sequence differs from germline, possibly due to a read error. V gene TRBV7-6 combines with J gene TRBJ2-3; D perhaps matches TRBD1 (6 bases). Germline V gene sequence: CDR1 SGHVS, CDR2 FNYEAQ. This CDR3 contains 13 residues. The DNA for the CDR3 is TGTGCGAGCAGCTTAAGGGACATAGATACGCAGTATTTT. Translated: CASSLRDIDTQYF.

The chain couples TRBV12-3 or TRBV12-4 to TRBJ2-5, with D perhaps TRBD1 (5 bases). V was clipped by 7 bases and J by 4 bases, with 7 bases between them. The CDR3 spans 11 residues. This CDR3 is CASTQGETQYF. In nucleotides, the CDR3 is TGTGCCAGCACCCAGGGAGAGACCCAGTACTTC.

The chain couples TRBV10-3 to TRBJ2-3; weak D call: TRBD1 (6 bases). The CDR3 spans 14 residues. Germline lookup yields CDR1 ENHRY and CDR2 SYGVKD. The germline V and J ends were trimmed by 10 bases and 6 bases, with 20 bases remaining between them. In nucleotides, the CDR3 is TGTGCCAGCAAGGACAGTTTGTCGGTCGATACGCAGTATTTT. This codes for CASKDSLSVDTQYF.

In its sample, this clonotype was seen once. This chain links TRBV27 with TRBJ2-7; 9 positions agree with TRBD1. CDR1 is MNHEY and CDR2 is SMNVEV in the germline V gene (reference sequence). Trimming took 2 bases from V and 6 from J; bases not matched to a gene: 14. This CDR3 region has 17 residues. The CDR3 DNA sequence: TGTGCCAGCAGTTTAATAACATCACAGGGGGCGCAAGGCGAGCAGTACTTC. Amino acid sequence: CASSLITSQGAQGEQYF.

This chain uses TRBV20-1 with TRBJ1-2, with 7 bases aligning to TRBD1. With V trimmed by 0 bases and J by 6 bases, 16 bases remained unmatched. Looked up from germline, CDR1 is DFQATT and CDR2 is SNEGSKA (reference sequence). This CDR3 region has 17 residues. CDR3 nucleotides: TGCAGTGCTAGAGATTTGCAGGGGGGAGATAGTTGGGATGGCTACACCTTC. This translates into CSARDLQGGDSWDGYTF.

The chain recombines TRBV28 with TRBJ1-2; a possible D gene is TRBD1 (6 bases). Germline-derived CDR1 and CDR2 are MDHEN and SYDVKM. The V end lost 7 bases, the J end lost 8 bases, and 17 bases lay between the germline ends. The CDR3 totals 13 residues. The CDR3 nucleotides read TGTGCCAGCACCTCGGTCCCAGGGGACGGCTACACCTTC. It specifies CASTSVPGDGYTF.

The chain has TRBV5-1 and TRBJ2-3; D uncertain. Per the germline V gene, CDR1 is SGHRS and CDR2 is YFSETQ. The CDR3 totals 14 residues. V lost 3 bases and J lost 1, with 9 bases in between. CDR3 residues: CASSSYEGTDTQYF. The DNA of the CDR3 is TGCGCCAGCAGCTCGTACGAAGGCACAGATACGCAGTATTTT. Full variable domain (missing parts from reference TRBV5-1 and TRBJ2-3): KAGVTQTPRYLIKTRGQQVTLSCSPISGHRSVSWYQQTPGQGLQFLFEYFSETQRNKGNFPGRFSGRQFSNSRSEMNVSTLELGDSALYLCASSSYEGTDTQYFGPGTRLTVL.

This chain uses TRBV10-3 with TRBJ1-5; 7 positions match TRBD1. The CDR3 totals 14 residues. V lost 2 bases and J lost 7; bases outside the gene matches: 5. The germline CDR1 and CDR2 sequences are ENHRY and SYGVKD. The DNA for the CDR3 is TGTGCCATCAGTGAGCAGGGGGGAGGGCAGCCCCAGCATTTT. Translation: CAISEQGGGQPQHF.

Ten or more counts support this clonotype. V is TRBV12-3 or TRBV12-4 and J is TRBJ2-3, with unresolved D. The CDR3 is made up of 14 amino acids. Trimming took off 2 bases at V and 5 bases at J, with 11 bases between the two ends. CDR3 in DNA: TGTGCCAGCAGTTTAAACGGAGACGTAGATACGCAGTATTTT. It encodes CASSLNGDVDTQYF.

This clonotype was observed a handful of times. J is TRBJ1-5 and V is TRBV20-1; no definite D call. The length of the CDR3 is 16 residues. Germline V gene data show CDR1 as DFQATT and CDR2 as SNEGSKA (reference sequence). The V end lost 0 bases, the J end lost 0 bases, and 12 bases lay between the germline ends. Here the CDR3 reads CSARDERRRSNQPQHF. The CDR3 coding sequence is TGCAGTGCTAGAGATGAAAGGAGGCGTAGCAATCAGCCCCAGCATTTT.

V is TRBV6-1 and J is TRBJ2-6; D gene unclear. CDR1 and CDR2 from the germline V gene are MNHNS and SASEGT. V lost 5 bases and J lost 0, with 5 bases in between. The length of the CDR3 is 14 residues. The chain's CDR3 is CASSWTSGANVLTF. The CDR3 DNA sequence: TGTGCCAGCAGTTGGACCTCTGGGGCCAACGTCCTGACTTTC.

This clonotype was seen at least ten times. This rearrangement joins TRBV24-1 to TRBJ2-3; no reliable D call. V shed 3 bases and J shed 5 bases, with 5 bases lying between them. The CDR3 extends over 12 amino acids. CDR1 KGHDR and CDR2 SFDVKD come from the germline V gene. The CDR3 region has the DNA TGTGCCACCAGTGATACCCTAGATACGCAGTATTTT. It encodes CATSDTLDTQYF.

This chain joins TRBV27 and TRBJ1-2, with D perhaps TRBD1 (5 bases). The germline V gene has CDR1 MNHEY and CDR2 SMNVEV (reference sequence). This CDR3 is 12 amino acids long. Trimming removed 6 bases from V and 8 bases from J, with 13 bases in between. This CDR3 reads CASSVGQGGYTF. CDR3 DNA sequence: TGTGCCAGCAGCGTAGGACAAGGGGGCTACACCTTC.

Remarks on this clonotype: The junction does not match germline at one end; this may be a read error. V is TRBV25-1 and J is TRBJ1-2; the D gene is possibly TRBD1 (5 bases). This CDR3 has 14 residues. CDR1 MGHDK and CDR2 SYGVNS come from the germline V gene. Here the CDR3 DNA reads TGTGCCAGCAGCGAATGGGGGACTCAAGGCGGCTACACCTTC. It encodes CASSEWGTQGGYTF.

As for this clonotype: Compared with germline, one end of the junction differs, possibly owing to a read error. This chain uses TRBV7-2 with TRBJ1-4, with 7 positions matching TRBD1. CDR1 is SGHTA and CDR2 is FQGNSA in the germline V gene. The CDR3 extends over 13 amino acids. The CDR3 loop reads CARSGDRAEKLFF. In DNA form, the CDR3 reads TGTGCCCGCAGCGGTGACAGGGCTGAAAAACTGTTTTTT.

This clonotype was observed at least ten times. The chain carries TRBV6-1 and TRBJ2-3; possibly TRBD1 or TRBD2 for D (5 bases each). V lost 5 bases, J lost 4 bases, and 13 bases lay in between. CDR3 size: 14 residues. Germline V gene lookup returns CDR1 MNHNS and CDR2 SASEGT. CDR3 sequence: CASSYRDRSDTQYF. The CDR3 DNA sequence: TGTGCCAGCAGTTATCGGGACCGCTCAGATACGCAGTATTTT.

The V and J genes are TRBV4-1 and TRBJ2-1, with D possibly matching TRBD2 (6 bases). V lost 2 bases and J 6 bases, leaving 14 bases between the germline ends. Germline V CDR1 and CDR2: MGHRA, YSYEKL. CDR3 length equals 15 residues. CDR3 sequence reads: CASSQPRERANEQFF. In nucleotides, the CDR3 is TGCGCCAGCAGCCAACCCCGGGAGAGGGCCAATGAGCAGTTCTTC.

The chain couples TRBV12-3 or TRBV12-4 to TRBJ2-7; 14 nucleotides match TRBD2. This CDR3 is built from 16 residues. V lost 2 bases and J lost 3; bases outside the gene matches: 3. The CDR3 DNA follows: TGTGCCAGCAGTTTACAGGGACTAGCGGGAGTCTACGAGCAGTACTTC. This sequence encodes CASSLQGLAGVYEQYF.

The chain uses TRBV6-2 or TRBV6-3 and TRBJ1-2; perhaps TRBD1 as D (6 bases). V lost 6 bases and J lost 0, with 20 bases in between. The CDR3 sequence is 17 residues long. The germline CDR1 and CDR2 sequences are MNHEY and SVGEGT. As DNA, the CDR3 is TGTGCCAGCAGGCACTCCACCGGGGGCCCTACTAACTATGGCTACACCTTC. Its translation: CASRHSTGGPTNYGYTF.

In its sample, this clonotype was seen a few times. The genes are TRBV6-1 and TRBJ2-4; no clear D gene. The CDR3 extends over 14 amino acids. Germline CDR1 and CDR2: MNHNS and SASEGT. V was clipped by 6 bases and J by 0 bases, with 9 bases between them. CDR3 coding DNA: TGTGCCAGCAGCCCGCGATTAGCCAAAAACATTCAGTACTTC. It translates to CASSPRLAKNIQYF.

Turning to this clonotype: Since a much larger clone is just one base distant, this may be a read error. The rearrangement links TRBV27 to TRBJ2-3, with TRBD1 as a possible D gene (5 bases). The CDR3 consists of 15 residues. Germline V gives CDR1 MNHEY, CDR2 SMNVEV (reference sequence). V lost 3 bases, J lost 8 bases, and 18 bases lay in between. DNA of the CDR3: TGTGCCAGCAGTTTGTTTGGGGCAGCTCCAGGTACGCAGTATTTT. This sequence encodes CASSLFGAAPGTQYF.

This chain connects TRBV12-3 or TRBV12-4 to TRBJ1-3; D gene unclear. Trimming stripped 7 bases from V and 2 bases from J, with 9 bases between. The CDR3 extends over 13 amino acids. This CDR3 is CASTQNPGNTIYF. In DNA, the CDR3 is TGTGCCAGCACCCAAAACCCTGGAAACACCATATATTTT.

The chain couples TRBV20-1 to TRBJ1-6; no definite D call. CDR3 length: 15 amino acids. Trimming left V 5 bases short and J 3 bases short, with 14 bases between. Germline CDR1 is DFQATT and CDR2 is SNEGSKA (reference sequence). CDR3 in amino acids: CSAGTDHIYNSPLHF. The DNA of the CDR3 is TGCAGTGCTGGTACAGATCACATCTATAATTCACCCCTCCACTTT.

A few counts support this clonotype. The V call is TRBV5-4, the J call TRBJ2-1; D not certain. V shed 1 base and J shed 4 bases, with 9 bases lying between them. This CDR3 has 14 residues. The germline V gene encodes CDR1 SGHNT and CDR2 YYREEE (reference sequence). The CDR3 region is CASSLTGSYNEQFF. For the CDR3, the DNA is TGTGCCAGCAGCTTGACCGGGTCATACAATGAGCAGTTCTTC.

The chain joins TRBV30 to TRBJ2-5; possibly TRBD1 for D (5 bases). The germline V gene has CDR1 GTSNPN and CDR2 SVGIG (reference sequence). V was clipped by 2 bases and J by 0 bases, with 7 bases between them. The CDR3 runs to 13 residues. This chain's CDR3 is CAWSRGNQETQYF. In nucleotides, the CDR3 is TGTGCCTGGAGTAGGGGAAACCAAGAGACCCAGTACTTC.

The CDR3 DNA is TGTGCCAGCAACGGACTAGCGGGAGCGCATGGGTCGAATGAGCAGTTCTTC. Translating gives CASNGLAGAHGSNEQFF. The chain joins TRBV6-1 to TRBJ2-1; TRBD2 agrees at 13 bases. V dropped 7 bases and J dropped 7; count of bases not matched to a gene: 13. Germline assignment: CDR1 MNHNS and CDR2 SASEGT. The CDR3 sequence is 17 residues long.